This T cell receptor (beta chain) was sequenced during a study of T-cell memory formation after mild COVID-19. TCRdb independently ran MiXCR on the 5' RACE reads; one entry per CDR3 protein. The sample yields 390,000 or so distinct CDR3 sequences, about 16% seen once. The length of the CDR3 is 13 residues. Germline V CDR1 and CDR2: SGHVS, FNYEAQ. V gave up 0 bases and J gave up 8 bases, with 5 bases separating them. This clonotype was counted at least ten times. The rearrangement uses TRBV7-6 and TRBJ1-6, with unresolved D. Source material: PBMCs or a T cell subset sorted from them (not recorded which). The TCR comes from a man aged 18 to 35 who had mild COVID-19 (a few samples of this study predate the infection). Cell type and time point are not known. CDR3 nucleotides: TGTGCCAGCAGCTTAGCTACGGATTCACCCCTCCACTTT. Translating it yields CASSLATDSPLHF.